The clone carrying this TCR beta chain has more than one count but fewer than ten. CDR1 is LNHNV, CDR2 YYDKDF, per germline (reference sequence). This CDR3 comprises 15 residues. V lost 4 bases and J lost 0; bases outside the gene matches: 6. This sample was taken from a study of blood T cells in healthy people across ages. A second PCR of about 7 to 12 cycles used a sample-barcoded 5' primer and a J-beta primer mix. With 12 random nucleotides, a template-switch adaptor tagged each individual cDNA molecule. TCRdb re-derived calls from the 5' RACE reads in MiXCR, one entry per CDR3 protein. The data contain roughly 800,000 distinct CDR3 sequences, roughly 25% of them singletons. This same sample was also taken into another study, of T cells of mothers and their children.

The source of this sequence is a boy under 18 in good health. V is TRBV15 and J is TRBJ2-7; 7 bases line up with TRBD1. Sequenced material: blood. The CDR3, as DNA: TGTGCCACCAGCACCCAGACAGGGACCTCCTACGAGCAGTACTTC. It encodes CATSTQTGTSYEQYF. The whole variable domain, remainder taken from reference TRBV15 and TRBJ2-7, is DAMVIQNPRYQVTQFGKPVTLSCSQTLNHNVMYWYQQKSSQAPKLLFHYYDKDFNNEADTPDNFQSRRPNTSFCFLDIRSPGLGDTAMYLCATSTQTGTSYEQYFGPGTRLTVT.